What follows describes a single T cell receptor (beta chain). The data originate from a study of blood T cell repertoires in COVID-19. Across the study: Acute and convalescent COVID-19 samples came from the United States, Italy and Spain. The analysed material was cDNA or gDNA that came from T cells, B-cell-depleted T cells, or PBMCs.

This CDR3 has 15 amino acids. The V gene's germline CDR1 is SNHLY and CDR2 FYNNEI. V was pared by 6 bases and J by 3 bases, with 5 bases of the junction left unmatched. Produced via immunoSEQ multiplex PCR; TCRdb's table is partial and in-frame only. The sample shows around 300,000 clones, 90% of them seen only once. The receptor was isolated from a woman between 18 and 29 years old with acute COVID-19. Sequenced input: PBMCs or T cells enriched from blood (not recorded which). The chain uses TRBV2 and TRBJ2-2; TRBD1 agrees at 9 bases. CDR3 coding DNA: TGTGCCAGCAGGGGAACAGGGGGCCACACCGGGGAGCTGTTTTTT. Protein: CASRGTGGHTGELFF.